The 8 T cell receptor beta chains reported below all come from one sample, sequenced in a study of T cell repertoires in cytomegalovirus infection. TCRdb fed the reads into MiXCR, producing one record per CDR3 protein. The profile shows around 78,000 distinct CDR3 sequences, approximately 42% of them singletons. Their target antigens are unknown. The source material was CD8+ T cells from cultured PBMCs, sampled from culture after CMV antigen stimulation. These receptors were taken from a human donor in good health (CMV status not recorded). Some clones in this sample may be carry-over from other donors' samples.

The chain carries TRBV12-3 or TRBV12-4 and TRBJ2-5; D is ambiguous. V was pared by 5 bases and J by 1 base, with 8 bases between. The CDR3 covers 13 residues. The CDR3 reads CASSIQIQETQYF. In nucleotides, the CDR3 is TGTGCCAGCAGTATACAGATCCAAGAGACCCAGTACTTC.

The sample holds many counts of this clonotype. The chain uses TRBV7-2 and TRBJ2-3, with 7 bases that match TRBD1. This CDR3 has 16 amino acids. Germline CDR1 SGHTA, CDR2 FQGNSA. V lost 1 base, J lost 4 bases, and 8 bases stayed unmatched. The DNA for the CDR3 is TGTGCCAGCAGCTTAGAGACAGGGTGGTTTGCAGATACGCAGTATTTT. Amino acid sequence: CASSLETGWFADTQYF.

The chain is built from TRBV6-2 or TRBV6-3 and TRBJ2-5, with 8 bases lining up with TRBD2. The CDR3 is 14 residues long. The V and J ends lost 1 base and 5 bases, in that order; junction bases with no gene match: 3. Germline V gene data show CDR1 as MNHEY and CDR2 as SVGEGT. The CDR3 DNA is TGTGCCAGCAGTTACTTTGGCGGGGGGGAGACCCAGTACTTC. This codes for CASSYFGGGETQYF.

The rearrangement uses TRBV7-3 and TRBJ1-2; the D gene is possibly TRBD1 (5 bases). The germline V gene has CDR1 SGHTA and CDR2 FQGTGA. The CDR3 sequence is 14 residues long. The V and J ends lost 6 bases and 6 bases respectively, with 17 bases between them. CDR3 bases: TGTGCCAGCAGTGTGACGAGGGGTCTCGATGGCTACACCTTC. This codes for CASSVTRGLDGYTF. The full variable domain, its missing parts supplied by reference TRBV7-3 and TRBJ1-2, is GAGVSQTPSNKVTEKGKYVELRCDPISGHTALYWYRQSLGQGPEFLIYFQGTGAADDSGLPNDRFFAVRPEGSVSTLKIQRTERGDSAVYLCASSVTRGLDGYTFGSGTRLTVV.

In its sample, this clonotype was seen a few times. The chain employs TRBV12-3 or TRBV12-4 and TRBJ1-3; possible D gene TRBD1, 6 bases. Trimming cost V 4 bases and J 0 bases, with 10 bases left between them. The CDR3 runs 15 residues. CDR3 protein: CASSSGQNSGNTIYF. The CDR3 bases are TGTGCCAGCAGTTCCGGACAGAACTCTGGAAACACCATATATTTT.

This clonotype came up a few times. The V and J genes are TRBV15 and TRBJ1-1; D unresolved. The germline gives CDR1 LNHNV, CDR2 YYDKDF (reference sequence). This CDR3 is 13 amino acids long. The V and J ends lost 0 bases and 9 bases respectively, with 11 bases between them. Here the CDR3 reads CATSREYLLKAFF. The CDR3 DNA follows: TGTGCCACCAGCAGAGAGTATCTACTGAAAGCTTTCTTT.

This clonotype has just a few counts. V gene TRBV7-6 combines with J gene TRBJ2-5; D might be TRBD1 or TRBD2, each matching 6 bases. Trimming removed 4 bases at V and 7 bases at J, with 16 bases between. The CDR3 has 14 residues. Germline CDR1 SGHVS, CDR2 FNYEAQ. The CDR3 DNA follows: TGTGCCAGCAGCTCGAGGGGGACTCCCGGGACCCAGTACTTC. This sequence encodes CASSSRGTPGTQYF.

This clonotype has a handful of counts. The chain carries TRBV7-8 and TRBJ2-7; D might be TRBD1 (6 bases). This CDR3 contains 13 residues. Germline V gene data show CDR1 as SGHVS and CDR2 as FQNEAQ. Trimming stripped 5 bases from V and 3 bases from J, with 11 bases between. The CDR3 nucleotides are TGTGCCAGCAGCAGGGACACTAACTACGAGCAGTACTTC. This sequence encodes CASSRDTNYEQYF.